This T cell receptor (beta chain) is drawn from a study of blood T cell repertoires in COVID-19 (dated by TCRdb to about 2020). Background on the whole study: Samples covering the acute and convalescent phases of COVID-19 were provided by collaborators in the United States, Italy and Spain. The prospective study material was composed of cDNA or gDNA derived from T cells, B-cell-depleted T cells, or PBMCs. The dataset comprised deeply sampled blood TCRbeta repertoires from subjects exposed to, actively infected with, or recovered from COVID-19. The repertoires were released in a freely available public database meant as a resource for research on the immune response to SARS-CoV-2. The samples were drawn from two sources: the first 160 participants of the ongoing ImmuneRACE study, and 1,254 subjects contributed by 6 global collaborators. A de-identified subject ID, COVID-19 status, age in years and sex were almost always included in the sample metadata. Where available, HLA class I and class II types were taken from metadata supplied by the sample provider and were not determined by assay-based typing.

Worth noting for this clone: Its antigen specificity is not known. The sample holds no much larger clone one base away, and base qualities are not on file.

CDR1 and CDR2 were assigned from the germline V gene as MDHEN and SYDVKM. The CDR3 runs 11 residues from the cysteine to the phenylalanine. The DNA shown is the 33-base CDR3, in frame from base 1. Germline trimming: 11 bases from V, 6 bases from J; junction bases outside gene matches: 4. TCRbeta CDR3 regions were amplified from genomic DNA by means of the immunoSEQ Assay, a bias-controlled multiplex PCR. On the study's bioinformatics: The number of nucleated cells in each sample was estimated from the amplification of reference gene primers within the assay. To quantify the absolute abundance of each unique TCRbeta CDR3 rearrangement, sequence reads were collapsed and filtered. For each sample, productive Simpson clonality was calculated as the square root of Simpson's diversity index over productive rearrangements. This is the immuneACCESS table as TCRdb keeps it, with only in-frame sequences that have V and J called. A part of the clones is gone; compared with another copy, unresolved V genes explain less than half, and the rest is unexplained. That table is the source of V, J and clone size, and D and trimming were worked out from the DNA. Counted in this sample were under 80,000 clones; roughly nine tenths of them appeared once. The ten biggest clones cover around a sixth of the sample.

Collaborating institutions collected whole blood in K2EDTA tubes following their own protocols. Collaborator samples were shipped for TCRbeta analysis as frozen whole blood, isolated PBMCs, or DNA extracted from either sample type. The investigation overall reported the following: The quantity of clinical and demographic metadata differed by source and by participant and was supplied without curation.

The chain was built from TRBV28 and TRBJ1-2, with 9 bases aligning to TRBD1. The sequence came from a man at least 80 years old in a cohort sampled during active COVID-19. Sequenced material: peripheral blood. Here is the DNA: TGTGCCTCGGGACAGGGTGATGGCTACACCTTC. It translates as CASGQGDGYTF.